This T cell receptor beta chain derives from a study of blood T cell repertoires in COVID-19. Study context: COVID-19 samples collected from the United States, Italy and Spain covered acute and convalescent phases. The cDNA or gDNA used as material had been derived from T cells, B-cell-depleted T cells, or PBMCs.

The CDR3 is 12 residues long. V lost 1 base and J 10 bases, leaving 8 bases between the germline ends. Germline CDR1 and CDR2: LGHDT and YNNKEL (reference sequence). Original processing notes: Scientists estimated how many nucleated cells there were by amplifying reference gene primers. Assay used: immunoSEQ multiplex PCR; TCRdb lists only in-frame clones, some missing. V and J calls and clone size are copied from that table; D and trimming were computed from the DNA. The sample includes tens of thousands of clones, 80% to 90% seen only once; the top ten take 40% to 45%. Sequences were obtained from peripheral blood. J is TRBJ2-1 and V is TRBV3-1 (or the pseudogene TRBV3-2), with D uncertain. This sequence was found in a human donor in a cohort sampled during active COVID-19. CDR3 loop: CASSQVVSEQFF. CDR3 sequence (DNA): TGTGCCAGCAGCCAAGTCGTCTCCGAGCAGTTCTTC.